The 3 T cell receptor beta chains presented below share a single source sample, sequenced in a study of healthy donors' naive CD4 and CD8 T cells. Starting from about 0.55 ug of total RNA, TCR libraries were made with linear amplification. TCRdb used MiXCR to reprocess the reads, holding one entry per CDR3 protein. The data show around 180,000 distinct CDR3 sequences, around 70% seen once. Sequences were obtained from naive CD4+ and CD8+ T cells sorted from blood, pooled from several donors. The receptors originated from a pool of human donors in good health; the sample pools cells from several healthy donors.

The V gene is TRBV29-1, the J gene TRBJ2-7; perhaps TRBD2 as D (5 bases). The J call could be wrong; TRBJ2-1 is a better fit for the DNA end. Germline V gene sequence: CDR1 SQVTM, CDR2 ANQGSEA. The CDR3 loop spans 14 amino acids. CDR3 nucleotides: TGCAGCGTTGAACGGAGCGGAGTTTACAATGAGCAGTTCTTC. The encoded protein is CSVERSGVYNEQFF.

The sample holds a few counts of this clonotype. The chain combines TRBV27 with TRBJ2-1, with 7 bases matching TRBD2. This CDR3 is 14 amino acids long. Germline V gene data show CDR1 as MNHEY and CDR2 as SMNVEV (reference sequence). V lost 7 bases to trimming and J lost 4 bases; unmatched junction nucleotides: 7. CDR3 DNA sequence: TGTGCCAGCAATCCTAGCGGAGAGTACAATGAGCAGTTCTTC. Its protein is CASNPSGEYNEQFF.

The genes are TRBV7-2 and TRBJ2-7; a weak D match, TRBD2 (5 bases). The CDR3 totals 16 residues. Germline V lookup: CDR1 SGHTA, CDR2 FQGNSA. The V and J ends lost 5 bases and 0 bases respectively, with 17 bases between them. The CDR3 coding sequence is TGTGCCAGCAGCCAGAGTGGACTCCACAGCTCCTACGAGCAGTACTTC. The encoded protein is CASSQSGLHSSYEQYF.